The rows below give T cell receptor beta chains drawn from one sample of a study of CD8 T cells in ankylosing spondylitis. TCRdb fed the 5' RACE reads into MiXCR, producing one record per CDR3 protein. The repertoire holds 240,000 or so distinct CDR3 sequences, with approximately 9% as singletons. Sequenced: blood, either unsorted or a sorted T cell fraction (not recorded which). These receptors were taken from a male donor with ankylosing spondylitis or in good health (not recorded which). Each CDR3 is given with its conserved first and last residue. D genes are given only for firm matches. Size tells how often a clone was seen (once, few, many) or the class of an expanded clone, and some rows leave it out.

v_gene	d_gene	abundance	j_gene	CDR3nt	CDR3aa
TRBV15	NA	many	TRBJ1-2	TGTGCCACCAGCAGAGATCGAAGGGGCTATGGCTACACCTTC	CATSRDRRGYGYTF
TRBV12-3/TRBV12-4	NA	many	TRBJ1-5	TGTGCCAGCAGTTTAAAGGGTGCGAGACAGCCCCAGCATTTT	CASSLKGARQPQHF
TRBV7-2	NA	many	TRBJ1-2	TGTGCCAGCAGCTTTGGGAATTCCCTTTTGGCCCCGGGGGGCTACACCTTC	CASSFGNSLLAPGGYTF
TRBV12-3/TRBV12-4	NA	many	TRBJ2-5	TGTGCCAGCAGTTCCAGGACAATCGACCAAGAGACCCAGTACTTC	CASSSRTIDQETQYF
TRBV19	NA	many	TRBJ2-3	TGTGCCAGTGGAACCTGGGATGGGCAGTATTTT	CASGTWDGQYF
TRBV5-1	NA	many	TRBJ2-7	TGCGCCAGCAGCTTGGGCAGTGGGGCCTACGAGCAGTACTTC	CASSLGSGAYEQYF
TRBV10-3	NA	many	TRBJ1-1	TGTGCCATCAGCGAACTCCCGGGACCTGGGACCACTGAAGCTTTCTTT	CAISELPGPGTTEAFF
TRBV19	TRBD1	few	TRBJ2-7	TGTGCCAGTAGTGCTGGACAGGGAAAAACCTACGAGCAGTACTTC	CASSAGQGKTYEQYF
TRBV7-6	NA	many	TRBJ2-5	TGTGCCAGCAGCTTCCCGGAGACTTCGGACGGTTTATTAGGGACCCAGTACTTC	CASSFPETSDGLLGTQYF
TRBV7-9	TRBD2	many	TRBJ2-2	TGTGCCAGCAGCCGCACTAGCGGGGAGAACACCGGGGAGCTGTTTTTT	CASSRTSGENTGELFF
TRBV4-1	NA	many	TRBJ1-4	TGCGCCAGCAGTACAACAGGGACTAATGAAAAACTGTTTTTT	CASSTTGTNEKLFF
TRBV12-3/TRBV12-4	NA	NA	TRBJ2-7	TGTGCCAGCAAGATTGGGGGGCGCACGTACGAGCAGTACTTC	CASKIGGRTYEQYF
TRBV6-6	NA	few	TRBJ1-1	TGTGCCAGCAGAAAGGGCACTGAAGCTTTCTTT	CASRKGTEAFF
TRBV12-3/TRBV12-4	NA	many	TRBJ2-3	TGTGCCAGCAGTTTTAAGGGGGCAGATACGCAGTATTTT	CASSFKGADTQYF
TRBV7-9	NA	many	TRBJ1-1	TGTGCCAGCACCGGCGGGGTGAACACTGAAGCTTTCTTT	CASTGGVNTEAFF
TRBV20-1	NA	many	TRBJ1-3	TGCAGTGCTATTCGGGGGGACACCATATATTTT	CSAIRGDTIYF
TRBV7-3	TRBD2	many	TRBJ2-1	TGTGCCAGCAGCCGTACTAGCGGGAGTTTCGATGAGCAGTTCTTC	CASSRTSGSFDEQFF
TRBV6-2/TRBV6-3	NA	many	TRBJ2-6	TGTGCCAGCAGACAGTACTCTGGGGCCAACGTCCTGACTTTC	CASRQYSGANVLTF
TRBV24-1	TRBD1	many	TRBJ1-1	TGTGCCACCAGTGGTCTTGGGACAGAGAACACTGAAGCTTTCTTT	CATSGLGTENTEAFF
TRBV12-3/TRBV12-4	NA	NA	TRBJ2-1	TGTGCCAGCAGTTTAAGCAGGGGGGCCTACAATGAGCAGTTCTTC	CASSLSRGAYNEQFF
TRBV5-6	TRBD1	few	TRBJ2-7	TGTGCCAGCAGCTTGGAAGACAGGGGCGAGCAGTACTTC	CASSLEDRGEQYF
TRBV7-2	NA	many	TRBJ1-2	TGTGCCAGCAGCTTAGTAGGGGGGTATTATGGCTACACCTTC	CASSLVGGYYGYTF
TRBV7-2	TRBD2	many	TRBJ2-7	TGTGCCAGCAGCTTAGACGGGAGGGGCTCCTACGAGCAGTACTTC	CASSLDGRGSYEQYF